This T cell receptor beta chain was sequenced during a study of CD4 T cells in relation to SARS-CoV-2 and coronaviruses. Across the study: After roughly 9 days of antigen culture, PBMC TCR beta CDR3s were sequenced. Study observations and caveats: No crossreactivity against non-spike viral proteins was tested here.

Sorted naive or memory CD4+ cells met CEF peptides for roughly ten days. The length of the CDR3 is 12 residues. CDR1 and CDR2 from the germline V gene are MGHRA and YSYEKL. Trimming shortened V by 3 bases and J by 4 bases, and 5 bases separated the two germline ends. Survey-level TCR-beta sequencing used DNA from CEF-cultured naive and memory CD4+ T cells. Profiled with immunoSEQ multiplex PCR; TCRdb holds only in-frame clones, not every one. The data contain some 32,000 clones, around three quarters of them singletons. Concerning this clone itself: Its antigen is unidentified.

This clonotype was obtained from an adult with COVID-19. The specimen sequenced was memory CD4+ T cells from PBMCs, cultured in vitro. The genes are TRBV4-1 and TRBJ2-3; D ambiguous. The CDR3 DNA follows: TGCGCCAGCAGCCATATGGCAGATACGCAGTATTTT. Amino acid sequence: CASSHMADTQYF.